What follows are 23 T cell receptor beta chains derived from one specimen sequenced in a study of T cells in Graves' hyperthyroidism and ophthalmopathy. TCR beta CDR3 regions were amplified from RNA transcripts. Using the HTBI primer set, a first-round RT-PCR was run on the TCR CDR3. TCRdb redid the calling of the multiplex PCR reads with MiXCR, one entry per CDR3 protein. Here the sample spans roughly 500,000 distinct CDR3 sequences, over 45% being singletons. The sample comprised peripheral blood or thyroid tissue (not recorded which). All receptors derive from an adult woman with Graves' disease, either hyperthyroidism or ophthalmopathy (not recorded which).

The chain uses TRBV20-1 and TRBJ2-2; a weak D match, TRBD2 (6 bases). The CDR3 loop spans 15 amino acids. Between the trimmed V and J ends, which lost 4 bases and 0 bases, there was a span of 12 bases. The germline V gene has CDR1 DFQATT and CDR2 SNEGSKA (reference sequence). The CDR3 sequence: CSATEDYPNTGELFF. The CDR3 region has the DNA TGCAGTGCTACGGAGGACTATCCGAACACCGGGGAGCTGTTTTTT.

This clonotype has only a few counts. The chain uses TRBV28 and TRBJ2-7, with D possibly TRBD2 on 5 matching bases. The ends were cut back, 3 bases at V and 4 bases at J, with 7 bases in the middle. Germline assignment: CDR1 MDHEN and CDR2 SYDVKM. The CDR3 has 12 amino acids. CDR3 sequence reads: CASSLPGYEQYF. The CDR3 region has the DNA TGTGCCAGCAGTTTGCCGGGGTACGAGCAGTACTTC.

The gene calls are TRBV20-1 and TRBJ1-5, with D unclear. The CDR3 is 13 residues long. With 6 bases removed from V and 7 bases from J, the gap between germline ends came to 16 bases. Looked up from germline, CDR1 is DFQATT and CDR2 is SNEGSKA (reference sequence). CDR3 sequence: CSARASNSQPQHF. The CDR3 DNA follows: TGCAGTGCCCGGGCCTCAAACAGCCAGCCCCAGCATTTT.

The rearrangement links TRBV9 to TRBJ1-1, with D possibly being TRBD1 (5 bases). The CDR3 contains 15 residues. Trimming removed 4 bases from V and 1 base from J, with 14 bases in between. Germline CDR1 is SGDLS and CDR2 is YYNGEE. The CDR3 nucleotides are TGTGCCAGCAGCCGGGGGGGAGGGACGAACACTGAAGCTTTCTTT. Protein product: CASSRGGGTNTEAFF.

This clonotype was observed a single time. At one of its ends the junction is not consistent with the germline gene, which may arise from a read error. This chain links TRBV7-8 with TRBJ2-6; 9 nucleotides match TRBD1. This CDR3 has 15 residues. Germline CDR1 and CDR2: SGHVS and FQNEAQ. This CDR3 is CASSVGQGGGNTEAF. DNA of the CDR3: TGTGCCAGCAGCGTGGGACAGGGTGGGGGGAACACTGAAGCTTTC.

The chain uses TRBV20-1 and TRBJ2-5, with D possibly being TRBD1 (6 bases). Looked up from germline, CDR1 is DFQATT and CDR2 is SNEGSKA (reference sequence). Trimming left V 4 bases short and J 5 bases short, with 11 bases between. This CDR3 region has 12 residues. The CDR3 sequence: CSATSTGETQYF. DNA for the CDR3: TGCAGTGCTACGTCTACAGGGGAGACCCAGTACTTC.

This clonotype was observed many times. V usage is TRBV7-2 and J usage is TRBJ2-7, with 8 nucleotides matching TRBD2. Germline V gene lookup returns CDR1 SGHTA and CDR2 FQGNSA. The CDR3 has 13 residues. V shed 9 bases, J shed 3 bases, and the junction held 7 bases outside the gene matches. CDR3 coding DNA: TGTGCCAGTAGACCCGGGACTAGCTACGAGCAGTACTTC. This translates into CASRPGTSYEQYF.

This clonotype was counted ten times or more. V and J are TRBV11-2 and TRBJ1-6; D remains ambiguous. The V gene's germline CDR1 is SGHAT and CDR2 FQNNGV. This CDR3 has 13 amino acids. The V and J ends lost 11 bases and 4 bases respectively, with 12 bases between them. DNA of the CDR3: TGTGCCGCCCGGGCGGGGTATAATTCACCCCTCCACTTT. It encodes CAARAGYNSPLHF. Full variable domain (outside the CDR3, taken from reference TRBV11-2 and TRBJ1-6): EAGVAQSPRYKIIEKRQSVAFWCNPISGHATLYWYQQILGQGPKLLIQFQNNGVVDDSQLPKDRFSAERLKGVDSTLKIQPAKLEDSAVYLCAARAGYNSPLHFGNGTRLTVT.

This chain uses TRBV15 with TRBJ1-6; no firm D call. CDR1 and CDR2 (germline): LNHNV, YYDKDF (reference sequence). V lost 0 bases and J lost 6, with 0 bases in between. There are 12 residues in the CDR3. This chain's CDR3 is CATSRDNSPLHF. In DNA, the CDR3 is TGTGCCACCAGCAGAGATAATTCACCCCTCCACTTT.

This clonotype was observed at least ten times. The genes are TRBV4-2 and TRBJ1-5; the D gene is possibly TRBD1 (6 bases). The ends were cut back, 3 bases at V and 6 bases at J, with 18 bases in the middle. CDR1 is LGHNA and CDR2 is YNFKEQ in the germline V gene. The CDR3 has 16 amino acids. The CDR3 sequence is CASSHPGQISGQPQHF. The CDR3 DNA reads TGTGCCAGCAGCCACCCCGGACAGATATCAGGTCAGCCCCAGCATTTT.

This clonotype showed up many times. The rearrangement uses TRBV7-2 and TRBJ1-2, with D perhaps matching TRBD1 (5 bases). V was clipped by 3 bases and J by 7 bases, with 21 bases between them. There are 16 residues in the CDR3. From germline, CDR1 is SGHTA and CDR2 FQGNSA. CDR3 region: CASSFRGASGRGGYTF. The CDR3 DNA reads as TGTGCCAGCAGCTTCCGGGGCGCATCGGGGCGAGGTGGCTACACCTTC.

About this clonotype itself: Here the CDR3 omits its conserved ending phenylalanine or tryptophan, so a read error is the likely source. The limits of the CDR3 on the DNA are not certain, so only TCRdb's listed CDR3 is given. This chain connects TRBV10-3 to TRBJ2-6. The CDR3 is 8 amino acids in total, end residues counted. CDR1 and CDR2 from the germline V gene are ENHRY and SYGVKD. The CDR3 sequence is CAISERSS.

This clonotype came up many times. V is TRBV19 and J is TRBJ2-5, with 7 bases aligning to TRBD1. In germline, CDR1 is LNHDA, CDR2 SQIVND (reference sequence). The CDR3 sequence is 15 residues long. Trimming took 3 bases from V and 5 from J; bases not matched to a gene: 9. This chain's CDR3 is CASSILPDRRETQYF. As DNA, the CDR3 is TGTGCCAGTAGTATCTTACCGGACAGGAGGGAGACCCAGTACTTC.

This clonotype was detected only a few times. This sequence joins TRBV7-9 and TRBJ2-2; the match to TRBD1 covers 9 bases. The CDR3 length is 16 residues. Trimming at V came to 5 bases and at J to 4 bases, leaving 8 bases not matched to a gene. Germline V gene data show CDR1 as SEHNR and CDR2 as FQNEAQ (reference sequence). CDR3 bases: TGTGCCAGCAGCCGGGACAGGGCCCCGGGCACCGGGGAGCTGTTTTTT. This gives the protein CASSRDRAPGTGELFF.

The table lists this clonotype with many counts. The chain joins TRBV9 to TRBJ2-6; 9 bases match TRBD1. CDR1 SGDLS and CDR2 YYNGEE come from the germline V gene. There are 18 residues in the CDR3. V was pared by 3 bases and J by 4 bases, with 11 bases of the junction left unmatched. Here the CDR3 reads CASSGYRDRAIGANVLTF. The CDR3 nucleotides are TGTGCCAGCAGCGGATACCGGGACAGGGCCATCGGGGCCAACGTCCTGACTTTC.

There are many counts of this clonotype. This chain joins TRBV5-1 and TRBJ1-4; no reliable D call. Trimming took 5 bases from V and 5 from J, leaving 16 bases between them. Germline CDR1 and CDR2: SGHRS and YFSETQ. This CDR3 contains 15 residues. DNA for the CDR3: TGCGCCAGCAGAAGTGACGGGCACCCGAATGAAAAACTGTTTTTT. Amino acids: CASRSDGHPNEKLFF.

The chain recombines TRBV7-2 with TRBJ1-6; no definite D call. V lost 5 bases to trimming and J lost 14 bases, with 16 bases between them. Germline V gene data show CDR1 as SGHTA and CDR2 as FQGNSA. The CDR3 contains 13 residues. The CDR3 is CASSPGSMGTLHF. CDR3 coding DNA: TGTGCCAGCAGCCCCGGATCCATGGGCACCCTCCACTTT.

This clonotype was counted at least ten times. The chain combines TRBV12-3 or TRBV12-4 with TRBJ2-7; TRBD2 matches at 9 bases. The CDR3 consists of 15 residues. V lost 2 bases to trimming and J lost 7 bases; unmatched junction nucleotides: 9. Here the CDR3 DNA reads TGTGCCAGCAGTTTATTGGCTAGCGGGACTGGTGAGCAGTACTTC. Translating gives CASSLLASGTGEQYF.

This clonotype showed up many times. V and J are TRBV25-1 and TRBJ2-7, with TRBD1 as a possible D gene (6 bases). CDR1 and CDR2 from the germline V gene are MGHDK and SYGVNS. This CDR3 comprises 13 residues. V lost 4 bases and J 5 bases, leaving 12 bases between the germline ends. The CDR3 sequence: CASSVQGRNEQYF. The CDR3 DNA sequence: TGTGCCAGCAGTGTGCAGGGGAGAAACGAGCAGTACTTC.

The chain links TRBV10-3 to TRBJ1-1, with TRBD1 matching over 7 bases. V was clipped by 4 bases and J by 5 bases; unmatched bases: 4. From germline, CDR1 is ENHRY and CDR2 SYGVKD. CDR3 size: 13 residues. DNA of the CDR3: TGTGCCATCAGTGTAGACAGGGCTACTGAAGCTTTCTTT. Translating gives CAISVDRATEAFF.

The chain links TRBV7-2 to TRBJ2-5; no clear D. The CDR3 consists of 16 residues. CDR1 and CDR2 from the germline V gene are SGHTA and FQGNSA. V lost 3 bases, J lost 4 bases, and 18 bases lay in between. In nucleotides, the CDR3 is TGTGCCAGCAGCTTGGTGCCCTTGGGCAAGCGAGAGACCCAGTACTTC. It translates to CASSLVPLGKRETQYF. The whole variable domain, remainder taken from reference TRBV7-2 and TRBJ2-5, is GAGVSQSPSNKVTEKGKDVELRCDPISGHTALYWYRQSLGQGLEFLIYFQGNSAPDKSGLPSDRFSAERTGGSVSTLTIQRTQQEDSAVYLCASSLVPLGKRETQYFGPGTRLLVL.

The chain recombines TRBV20-1 with TRBJ2-7; TRBD2 matches 10 bases. This CDR3 is 13 amino acids long. Germline CDR1 and CDR2: DFQATT and SNEGSKA (reference sequence). Trimming removed 4 bases from V and 4 bases from J; junction bases left unmatched: 4. CDR3 loop: CSATSGSVYEQYF. As DNA, the CDR3 is TGCAGTGCTACTAGCGGGAGTGTTTACGAGCAGTACTTC.

The rearrangement uses TRBV20-1 and TRBJ1-6, with D possibly TRBD1 on 5 matching bases. The CDR3 contains 13 residues. The V end lost 7 bases, the J end lost 6 bases, and 13 bases lay between the germline ends. Germline CDR1 and CDR2: DFQATT and SNEGSKA (reference sequence). Here the CDR3 DNA reads TGCAGTGGGGGGGAGGACCTTAATTCACCCCTCCACTTT. It specifies CSGGEDLNSPLHF.